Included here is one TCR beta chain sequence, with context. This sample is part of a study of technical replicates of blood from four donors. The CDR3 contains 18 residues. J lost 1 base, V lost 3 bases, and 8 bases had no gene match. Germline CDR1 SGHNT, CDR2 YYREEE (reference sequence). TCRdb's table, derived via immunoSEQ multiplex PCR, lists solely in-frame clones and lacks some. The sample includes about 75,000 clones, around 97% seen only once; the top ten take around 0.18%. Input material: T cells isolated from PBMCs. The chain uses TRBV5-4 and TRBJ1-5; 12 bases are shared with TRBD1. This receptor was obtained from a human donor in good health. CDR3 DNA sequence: TGTGCCAGCAGCTGGACGGGGACAGGGGGCGGGAGCAATCAGCCCCAGCATTTT. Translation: CASSWTGTGGGSNQPQHF.